This TCR beta chain was profiled in a study of cytomegalovirus exposure and HLA in healthy donors. V lost 1 base, J lost 5 bases, and 8 bases lay in between. Germline CDR1 reads LGHNA; CDR2 reads YNFKEQ. The CDR3 loop spans 13 amino acids. Vbeta (60) and Jbeta (13) primers were used in the PCR. Produced via immunoSEQ multiplex PCR; TCRdb's table is partial and in-frame only. The sample holds 60,000 to 75,000 clones, 85% to 90% seen once. Source material: PBMCs. The sequence was collected from a woman aged 25 to 39 in good health and CMV-seropositive. The V gene is TRBV4-2, the J gene TRBJ2-5; D is perhaps TRBD1 (5 bases). CDR3 sequence reads: CASSQGWGETQYF. CDR3 bases: TGTGCCAGCAGCCAAGGTTGGGGCGAGACCCAGTACTTC.